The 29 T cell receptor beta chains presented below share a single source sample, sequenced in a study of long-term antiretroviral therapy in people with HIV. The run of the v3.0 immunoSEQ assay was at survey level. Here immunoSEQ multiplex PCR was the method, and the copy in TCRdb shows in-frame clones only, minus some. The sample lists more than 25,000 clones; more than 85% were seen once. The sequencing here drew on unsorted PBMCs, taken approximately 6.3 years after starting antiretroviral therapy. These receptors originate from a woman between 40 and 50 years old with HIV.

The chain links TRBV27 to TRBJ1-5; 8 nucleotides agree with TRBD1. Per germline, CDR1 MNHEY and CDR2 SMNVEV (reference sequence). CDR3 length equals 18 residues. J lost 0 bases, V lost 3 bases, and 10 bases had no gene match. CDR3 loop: CASSFRYLQGVSNQPQHF. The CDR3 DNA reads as TGTGCCAGCAGTTTCCGCTACTTACAGGGGGTTAGCAATCAGCCCCAGCATTTT.

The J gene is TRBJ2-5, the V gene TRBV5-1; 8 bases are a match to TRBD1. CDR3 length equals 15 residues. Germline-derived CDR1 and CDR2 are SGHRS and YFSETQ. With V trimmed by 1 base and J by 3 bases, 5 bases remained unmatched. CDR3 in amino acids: CASSLSGGAKETQYF. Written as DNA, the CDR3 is TGCGCCAGCAGCTTGTCAGGGGGCGCGAAAGAGACCCAGTACTTC. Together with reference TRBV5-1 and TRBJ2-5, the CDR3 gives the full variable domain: KAGVTQTPRYLIKTRGQQVTLSCSPISGHRSVSWYQQTPGQGLQFLFEYFSETQRNKGNFPGRFSGRQFSNSRSEMNVSTLELGDSALYLCASSLSGGAKETQYFGPGTRLLVL.

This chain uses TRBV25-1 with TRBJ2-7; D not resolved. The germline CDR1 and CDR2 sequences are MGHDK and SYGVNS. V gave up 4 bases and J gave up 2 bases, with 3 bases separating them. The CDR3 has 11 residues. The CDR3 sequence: CASSVTYEQYF. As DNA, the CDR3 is TGTGCCAGCAGTGTGACCTACGAGCAGTACTTC.

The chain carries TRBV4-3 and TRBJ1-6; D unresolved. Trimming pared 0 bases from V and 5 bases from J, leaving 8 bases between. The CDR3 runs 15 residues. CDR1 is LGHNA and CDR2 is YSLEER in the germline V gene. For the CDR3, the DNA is TGCGCCAGCAGCCAAGATATGAACAATAATTCACCCCTCCACTTT. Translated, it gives CASSQDMNNNSPLHF.

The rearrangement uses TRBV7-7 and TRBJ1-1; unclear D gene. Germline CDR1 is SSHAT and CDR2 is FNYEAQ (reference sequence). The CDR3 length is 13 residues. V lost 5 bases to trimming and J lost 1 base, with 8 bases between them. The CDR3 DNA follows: TGTGCCAGCAGCGCGGGCCCGAACACTGAAGCTTTCTTT. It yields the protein CASSAGPNTEAFF.

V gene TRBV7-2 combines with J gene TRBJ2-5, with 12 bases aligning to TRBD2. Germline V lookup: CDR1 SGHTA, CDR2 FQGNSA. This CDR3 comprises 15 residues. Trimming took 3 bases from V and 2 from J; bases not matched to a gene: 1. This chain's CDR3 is CASSFTSGGQETQYF. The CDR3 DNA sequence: TGTGCCAGCAGCTTCACTAGCGGGGGGCAAGAGACCCAGTACTTC.

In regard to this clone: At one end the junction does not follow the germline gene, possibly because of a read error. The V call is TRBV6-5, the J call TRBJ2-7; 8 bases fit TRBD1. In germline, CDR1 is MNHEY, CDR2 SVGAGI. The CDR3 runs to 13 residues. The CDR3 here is CASRTGTGNMLSF. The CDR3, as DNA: TGTGCCAGCAGAACCGGGACAGGAAATATGCTATCCTTC.

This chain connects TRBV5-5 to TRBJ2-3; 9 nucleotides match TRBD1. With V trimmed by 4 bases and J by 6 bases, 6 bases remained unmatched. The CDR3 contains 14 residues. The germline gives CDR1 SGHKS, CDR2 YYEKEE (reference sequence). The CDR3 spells CASSPDRGLDTQYF. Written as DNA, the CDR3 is TGTGCCAGCAGCCCGGACAGGGGTTTGGATACGCAGTATTTT.

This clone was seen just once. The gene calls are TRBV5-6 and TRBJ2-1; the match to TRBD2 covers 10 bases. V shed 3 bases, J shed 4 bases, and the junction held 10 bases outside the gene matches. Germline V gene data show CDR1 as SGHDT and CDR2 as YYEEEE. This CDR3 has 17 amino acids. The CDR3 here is CASSSPWERGGYNEQFF. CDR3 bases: TGTGCCAGCAGCTCACCTTGGGAGCGGGGGGGATACAATGAGCAGTTCTTC. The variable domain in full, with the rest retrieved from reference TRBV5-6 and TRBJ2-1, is DAGVTQSPTHLIKTRGQQVTLRCSPKSGHDTVSWYQQALGQGPQFIFQYYEEEERQRGNFPDRFSGHQFPNYSSELNVNALLLGDSALYLCASSSPWERGGYNEQFFGPGTRLTVL.

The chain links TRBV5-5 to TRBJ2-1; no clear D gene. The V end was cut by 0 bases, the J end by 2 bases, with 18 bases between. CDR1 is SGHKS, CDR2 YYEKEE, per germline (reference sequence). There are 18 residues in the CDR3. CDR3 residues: CASSLEGMGSEPYNEQFF. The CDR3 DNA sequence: TGTGCCAGCAGCTTGGAAGGGATGGGGTCCGAGCCCTACAATGAGCAGTTCTTC.

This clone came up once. CDR3 in amino acids: CASSFPPGLTSYNEQFF. CDR3 in DNA: TGTGCCAGCAGCTTTCCTCCGGGCCTAACCTCCTACAATGAGCAGTTCTTC. The V gene is TRBV5-6, the J gene TRBJ2-1; D is unclear. This CDR3 is 17 amino acids long. The V end was cut by 2 bases, the J end by 0 bases, with 15 bases between. Germline-derived CDR1 and CDR2 are SGHDT and YYEEEE. Full variable domain (missing parts from reference TRBV5-6 and TRBJ2-1): DAGVTQSPTHLIKTRGQQVTLRCSPKSGHDTVSWYQQALGQGPQFIFQYYEEEERQRGNFPDRFSGHQFPNYSSELNVNALLLGDSALYLCASSFPPGLTSYNEQFFGPGTRLTVL.

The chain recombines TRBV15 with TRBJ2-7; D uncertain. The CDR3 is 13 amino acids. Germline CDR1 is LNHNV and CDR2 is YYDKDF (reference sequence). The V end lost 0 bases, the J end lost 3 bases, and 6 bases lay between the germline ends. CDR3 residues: CATSRDQSYEQYF. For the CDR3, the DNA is TGTGCCACCAGCAGAGACCAGAGCTACGAGCAGTACTTC.

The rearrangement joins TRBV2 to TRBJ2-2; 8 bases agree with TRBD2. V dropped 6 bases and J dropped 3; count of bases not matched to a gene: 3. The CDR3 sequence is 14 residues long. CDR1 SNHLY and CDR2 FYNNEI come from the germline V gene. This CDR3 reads CASRTGGHTGELFF. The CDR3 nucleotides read TGTGCCAGCAGAACGGGAGGGCACACCGGGGAGCTGTTTTTT. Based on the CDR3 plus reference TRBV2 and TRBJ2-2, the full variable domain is EPEVTQTPSHQVTQMGQEVILRCVPISNHLYFYWYRQILGQKVEFLVSFYNNEISEKSEIFDDQFSVERPDGSNFTLKIRSTKLEDSAMYFCASRTGGHTGELFFGEGSRLTVL.

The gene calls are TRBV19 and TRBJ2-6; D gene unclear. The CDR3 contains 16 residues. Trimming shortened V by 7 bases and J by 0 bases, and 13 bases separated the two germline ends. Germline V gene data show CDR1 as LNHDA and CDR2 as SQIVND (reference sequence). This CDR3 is CASTSQQASGANVLTF. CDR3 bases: TGTGCCAGTACCAGCCAGCAGGCCTCTGGGGCCAACGTCCTGACTTTC.

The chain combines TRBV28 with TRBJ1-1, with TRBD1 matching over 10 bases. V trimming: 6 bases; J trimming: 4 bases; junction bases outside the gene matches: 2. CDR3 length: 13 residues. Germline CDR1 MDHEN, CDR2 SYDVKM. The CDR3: CASRRQGATEAFF. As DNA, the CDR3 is TGTGCCAGCAGGAGACAGGGGGCCACTGAAGCTTTCTTT.

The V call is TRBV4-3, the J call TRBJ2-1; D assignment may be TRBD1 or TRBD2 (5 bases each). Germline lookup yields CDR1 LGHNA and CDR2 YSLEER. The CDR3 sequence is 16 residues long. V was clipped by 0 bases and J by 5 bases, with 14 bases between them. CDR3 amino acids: CASSQDAWGTNNEQFF. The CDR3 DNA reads TGCGCCAGCAGCCAAGATGCGTGGGGGACCAACAATGAGCAGTTCTTC.

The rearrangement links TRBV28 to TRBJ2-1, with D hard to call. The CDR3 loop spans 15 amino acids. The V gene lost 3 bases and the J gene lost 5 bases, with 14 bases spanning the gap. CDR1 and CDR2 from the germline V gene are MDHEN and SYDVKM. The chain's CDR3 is CASSFRRIYDNEQFF. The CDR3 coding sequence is TGTGCCAGCAGTTTCCGACGGATTTACGACAATGAGCAGTTCTTC.

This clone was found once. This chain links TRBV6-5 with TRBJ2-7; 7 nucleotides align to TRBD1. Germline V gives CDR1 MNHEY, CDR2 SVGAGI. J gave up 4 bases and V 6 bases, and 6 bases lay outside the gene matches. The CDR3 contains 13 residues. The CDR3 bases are TGTGCCAGCAGCTCGACAGGGTTGTACGAGCAGTACTTC. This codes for CASSSTGLYEQYF.

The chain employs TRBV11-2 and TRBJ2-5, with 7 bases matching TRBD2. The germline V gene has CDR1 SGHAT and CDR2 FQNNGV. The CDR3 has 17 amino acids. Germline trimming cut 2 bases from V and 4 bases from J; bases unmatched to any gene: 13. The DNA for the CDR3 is TGTGCCAGCAGCTTAAGTGGAGCCGGGGGGATGGTAGAGACCCAGTACTTC. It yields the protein CASSLSGAGGMVETQYF.

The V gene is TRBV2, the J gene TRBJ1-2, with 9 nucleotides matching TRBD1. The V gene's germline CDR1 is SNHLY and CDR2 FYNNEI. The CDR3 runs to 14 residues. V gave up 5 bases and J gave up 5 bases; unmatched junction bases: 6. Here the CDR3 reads CASSYSGTGYGYTF. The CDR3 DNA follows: TGTGCCAGCAGTTATTCCGGGACAGGGTATGGCTACACCTTC.

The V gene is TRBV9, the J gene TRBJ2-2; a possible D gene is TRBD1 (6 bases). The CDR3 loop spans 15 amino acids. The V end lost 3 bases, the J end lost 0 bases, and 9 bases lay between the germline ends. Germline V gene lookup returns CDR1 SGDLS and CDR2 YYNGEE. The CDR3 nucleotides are TGTGCCAGCAGCGCCGGGACAACGAACACCGGGGAGCTGTTTTTT. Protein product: CASSAGTTNTGELFF.

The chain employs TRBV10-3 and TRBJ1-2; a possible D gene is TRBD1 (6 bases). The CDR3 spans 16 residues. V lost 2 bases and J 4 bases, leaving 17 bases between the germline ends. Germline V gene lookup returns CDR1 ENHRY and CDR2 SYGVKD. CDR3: CAISESLAGAGYGYTF. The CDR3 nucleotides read TGTGCCATCAGTGAGAGCCTCGCAGGGGCCGGCTATGGCTACACCTTC.

The CDR3 coding sequence is TGTGCCAGCTCACCACAACCTCGGGGGTTTGGCGAGCAGTACTTC. Translation: CASSPQPRGFGEQYF. The chain links TRBV18 to TRBJ2-7, with D perhaps TRBD2 (6 bases). This CDR3 has 15 amino acids. Germline loops: CDR1 KGHSH, CDR2 LQKENI. The germline V and J ends were trimmed by 1 base and 6 bases, with 16 bases remaining between them.

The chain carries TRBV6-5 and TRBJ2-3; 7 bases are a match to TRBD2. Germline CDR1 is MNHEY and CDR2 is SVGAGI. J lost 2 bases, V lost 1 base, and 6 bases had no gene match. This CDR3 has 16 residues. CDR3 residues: CASSYLGRENTDTQYF. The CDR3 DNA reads TGTGCCAGCAGTTACTTGGGGCGGGAGAACACAGATACGCAGTATTTT.

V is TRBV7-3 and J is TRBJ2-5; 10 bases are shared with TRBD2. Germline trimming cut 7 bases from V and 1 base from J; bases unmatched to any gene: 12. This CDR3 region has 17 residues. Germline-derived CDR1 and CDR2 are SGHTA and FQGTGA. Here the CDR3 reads CASKPQRGGRVQETQYF. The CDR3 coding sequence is TGTGCCAGCAAGCCGCAGCGGGGGGGCCGAGTCCAAGAGACCCAGTACTTC. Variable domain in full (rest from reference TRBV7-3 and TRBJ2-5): GAGVSQTPSNKVTEKGKYVELRCDPISGHTALYWYRQSLGQGPEFLIYFQGTGAADDSGLPNDRFFAVRPEGSVSTLKIQRTERGDSAVYLCASKPQRGGRVQETQYFGPGTRLLVL.

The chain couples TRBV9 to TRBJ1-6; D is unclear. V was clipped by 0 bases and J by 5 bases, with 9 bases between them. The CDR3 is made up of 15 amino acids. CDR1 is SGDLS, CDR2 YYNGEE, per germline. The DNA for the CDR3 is TGTGCCAGCAGCGTAGTGGGAGGAAATAATTCACCCCTCCACTTT. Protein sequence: CASSVVGGNNSPLHF.

CDR3 residues: CASAGTVAFGNEKLFF. In DNA form, the CDR3 reads TGTGCCAGCGCCGGGACAGTTGCTTTCGGTAATGAAAAACTGTTTTTT. This sequence joins TRBV2 and TRBJ1-4; 7 nucleotides line up with TRBD1. Germline trimming cut 8 bases from V and 4 bases from J; bases unmatched to any gene: 13. Germline V lookup: CDR1 SNHLY, CDR2 FYNNEI. This CDR3 is built from 16 residues.

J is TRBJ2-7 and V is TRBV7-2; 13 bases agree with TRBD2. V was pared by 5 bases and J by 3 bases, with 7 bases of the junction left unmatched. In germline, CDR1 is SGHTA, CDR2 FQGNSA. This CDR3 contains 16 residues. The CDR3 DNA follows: TGTGCCAGCAGCCTAACTAGCGGGGGGGCGCGCTACGAGCAGTACTTC. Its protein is CASSLTSGGARYEQYF.

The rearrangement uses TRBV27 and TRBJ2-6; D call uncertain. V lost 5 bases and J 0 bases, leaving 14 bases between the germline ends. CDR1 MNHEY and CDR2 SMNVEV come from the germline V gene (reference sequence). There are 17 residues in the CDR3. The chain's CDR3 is CASSPNALRSGANVLTF. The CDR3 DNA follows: TGTGCCAGCAGTCCTAATGCTCTGCGCTCTGGGGCCAACGTCCTGACTTTC.